Following are 7 T cell receptor beta chains from one sample sequenced in a study of tumor and adjacent non-tumor tissue in lung cancer. RNA was extracted from bulk tissue without any cell sorting. More than 3 cm separated this lung sample from the edge of the tumor. A modified ARM-PCR protocol with three rounds of nested PCR amplified TCRbeta. TCRdb re-called the multiplex PCR reads through MiXCR, storing one row per CDR3 protein. The table records some 80,000 distinct CDR3 sequences, approximately 82% of them present only once. Sequencing was done on a sample of distant non-tumor lung tissue. All receptors derive from a man between 70 and 80 years old with non-small cell lung cancer.

The V and J genes are TRBV10-2 and TRBJ2-3; D perhaps matches TRBD1 (6 bases). With 10 bases removed from V and 2 bases from J, the gap between germline ends came to 16 bases. The CDR3 sequence is 14 residues long. CDR1 is WSHSY and CDR2 is SAAADI in the germline V gene. The DNA of the CDR3 is TGCGCCACCACCGAGGGGGAATTCACAGATACGCAGTATTTT. It encodes CATTEGEFTDTQYF.

As for this clonotype: A read error is possible here, since a much larger clone lies one base away. The chain is built from TRBV10-1 and TRBJ1-6, with D possibly TRBD1 on 6 matching bases. This CDR3 has 13 residues. V lost 0 bases to trimming and J lost 14 bases, with 11 bases between them. The germline gives CDR1 WNHNN, CDR2 SYGVQD (reference sequence). Here the CDR3 reads CASSESRGGTLHF. The CDR3 DNA is TGCGCCAGCAGTGAGTCGAGGGGGGGTACCCTCCACTTT.

Points on this clonotype: A much larger clone lies a single base off, so this may be a read error. J is TRBJ2-1 and V is TRBV12-3 or TRBV12-4, with TRBD1 as a possible D gene (5 bases). The CDR3 loop spans 15 amino acids. Here the CDR3 DNA reads TGTGCCAGCAGTTTTACTGGGGCTACCTACGATGAGCAGTTCTTC. Its translation is CASSFTGATYDEQFF.

As regards this clonotype: This may stem from a read error, because a much larger clone lies one nucleotide away. The chain combines TRBV20-1 with TRBJ2-3; D is ambiguous. Germline-derived CDR1 and CDR2 are DFQATT and SNEGSKA (reference sequence). Trimming left V 7 bases short and J 4 bases short, with 15 bases between. The CDR3 is 13 residues long. The CDR3 DNA is TGCAGTGACGGATGGGCCGGTTCAGATACGCAGTATTTT. Translated, it gives CSDGWAGSDTQYF.

The V gene is TRBV6-2 or TRBV6-3, the J gene TRBJ2-3; 7 bases match TRBD1. J was trimmed by 7 bases and V by 5 bases; bases with no gene match: 15. The CDR3 covers 16 residues. The V gene's germline CDR1 is MNHEY and CDR2 SVGEGT. The CDR3: CASSNPGQRLTYTQYF. The CDR3 DNA reads as TGTGCCAGCAGTAATCCGGGACAGAGACTAACATATACGCAGTATTTT.

The table lists this clonotype with many counts. The CDR3, as DNA: TGCAGCGGCAGGGGTTATGCGAATACTGAAGCTTTCTTT. It codes for CSGRGYANTEAFF. The chain joins TRBV29-1 to TRBJ1-1; tentatively, D is TRBD1 (6 bases). CDR1 and CDR2 (germline): SQVTM, ANQGSEA. This CDR3 spans 13 amino acids. V lost 7 bases and J lost 5, with 17 bases in between.

Concerning this clonotype: The CDR3 does not end in the conserved phenylalanine or tryptophan, so this is likely a read error. The chain combines TRBV5-5 with TRBJ1-2; D might be TRBD1 (5 bases). CDR1 is SGHKS, CDR2 YYEKEE, per germline (reference sequence). This CDR3 is built from 15 residues. CDR3 protein: CASSLYPGGNYGYTL. CDR3 nucleotides: TGTGCCAGCAGCTTGTATCCGGGGGGTAACTATGGTTACACCCTC.